The 26 T cell receptor beta chains listed next were all sequenced from one sample in a study of blood T cell repertoires in COVID-19. The protocol was immunoSEQ multiplex PCR, while the TCRdb copy is restricted to in-frame clones and leaves out a portion. The table shows more than 300,000 clones, with approximately 91% occurring only once. Sequenced sample: PBMCs or T cells enriched from blood (not recorded which). These receptors came from a woman aged 25-40 years who had been exposed to COVID-19.

The DNA of the CDR3 is TGTGCCAGCAGCTTTGGAGGGACGGGGTACAATGAGCAGTTCTTC. Its translation is CASSFGGTGYNEQFF. The rearrangement joins TRBV5-6 to TRBJ2-1; tentatively, D is TRBD2 (6 bases). Trimming shortened V by 2 bases and J by 4 bases, and 13 bases separated the two germline ends. Germline V lookup: CDR1 SGHDT, CDR2 YYEEEE. CDR3 length: 15 residues.

The chain uses TRBV6-5 and TRBJ2-7, with TRBD2 identical over 8 bases. CDR1 is MNHEY and CDR2 is SVGAGI in the germline V gene. The V and J ends lost 5 bases and 6 bases, in that order; junction bases with no gene match: 9. The CDR3 sequence is 14 residues long. The CDR3 spells CASSRGGYFSEQYF. The CDR3 DNA follows: TGTGCCAGCAGTCGGGGGGGGTACTTTAGCGAGCAGTACTTC.

The gene calls are TRBV15 and TRBJ1-2, with 8 bases matching TRBD1. In germline, CDR1 is LNHNV, CDR2 YYDKDF (reference sequence). V lost 5 bases, J lost 2 bases, and 7 bases stayed unmatched. The length of the CDR3 is 15 residues. CDR3 loop: CATSGYRGSNYGYTF. The CDR3 bases are TGTGCCACCAGCGGATACAGGGGGTCCAACTATGGCTACACCTTC.

The genes are TRBV4-3 and TRBJ2-1; possibly TRBD2 for D (7 bases). The germline CDR1 and CDR2 sequences are LGHNA and YSLEER. The CDR3 consists of 17 residues. Trimming stripped 4 bases from V and 3 bases from J, with 19 bases between. The CDR3 DNA follows: TGCGCCAGCAGCCCTACCTGGGAGGGGGTCGACTACAATGAGCAGTTCTTC. Translation gives CASSPTWEGVDYNEQFF.

This chain joins TRBV6-2 or TRBV6-3 and TRBJ1-1; unclear D gene. From germline, CDR1 is MNHEY and CDR2 SVGEGT. This CDR3 has 14 amino acids. With 4 bases removed from V and 0 bases from J, the gap between germline ends came to 9 bases. Here the CDR3 DNA reads TGTGCCAGCAGTTCGTGGAGCCTGAACACTGAAGCTTTCTTT. It yields the protein CASSSWSLNTEAFF.

This clone occurred a few times. The chain combines TRBV2 with TRBJ1-1; 9 bases line up with TRBD1. The CDR3 runs 17 residues. The V gene end was trimmed by 6 bases and the J gene end by 5 bases; junction bases not matched to a gene: 16. Germline assignment: CDR1 SNHLY and CDR2 FYNNEI. CDR3 in amino acids: CASRGGTGSNVRTEAFF. CDR3 nucleotides: TGTGCCAGCAGGGGGGGGACAGGGAGCAATGTTAGGACTGAAGCTTTCTTT. The full variable domain, with the rest looked up from reference TRBV2 and TRBJ1-1, is EPEVTQTPSHQVTQMGQEVILRCVPISNHLYFYWYRQILGQKVEFLVSFYNNEISEKSEIFDDQFSVERPDGSNFTLKIRSTKLEDSAMYFCASRGGTGSNVRTEAFFGQGTRLTVV.

This rearrangement joins TRBV30 to TRBJ2-1, with 10 bases identical to TRBD2. Trimming removed 0 bases from V and 13 bases from J; junction bases left unmatched: 6. CDR1 and CDR2 from the germline V gene are GTSNPN and SVGIG (reference sequence). This CDR3 comprises 13 residues. The CDR3 DNA reads as TGTGCCTGGAGTGTAGATATAGCGGGGGGACAGTTCTTC. Encoded protein: CAWSVDIAGGQFF.

The rearrangement links TRBV15 to TRBJ2-2; 9 positions match TRBD2. From germline, CDR1 is LNHNV and CDR2 YYDKDF (reference sequence). This CDR3 is 15 amino acids long. V dropped 0 bases and J dropped 7; count of bases not matched to a gene: 3. The CDR3 reads CATSRETSGYGELFF. The DNA for the CDR3 is TGTGCCACCAGCAGAGAAACTAGCGGGTACGGGGAGCTGTTTTTT.

The chain joins TRBV11-2 to TRBJ1-6; TRBD1 is a possible D gene (5 bases). This CDR3 is 14 amino acids long. The germline V gene encodes CDR1 SGHAT and CDR2 FQNNGV. V lost 4 bases, J lost 9 bases, and 13 bases lay in between. The CDR3 DNA follows: TGTGCCAGCAGCTCCCTGGGGCCTAGTTCACCCCTCCACTTT. It yields the protein CASSSLGPSSPLHF.

This sequence joins TRBV27 and TRBJ1-2, with 10 bases that match TRBD1. CDR1 MNHEY and CDR2 SMNVEV come from the germline V gene (reference sequence). The CDR3 loop spans 12 amino acids. Trimming at V came to 8 bases and at J to 10 bases, leaving 7 bases not matched to a gene. In nucleotides, the CDR3 is TGTGCCAGCGCCCGGGACAGGGGACACTACACCTTC. Translating it yields CASARDRGHYTF.

There are a few counts of this clone. The chain is built from TRBV11-2 and TRBJ1-3; D not resolved. In germline, CDR1 is SGHAT, CDR2 FQNNGV. The CDR3 spans 15 residues. Between the trimmed V and J ends, which lost 3 bases and 0 bases, there was a span of 9 bases. In DNA, the CDR3 is TGTGCCAGCAGCTTTTTGTCCAGCTCTGGAAACACCATATATTTT. Translated: CASSFLSSSGNTIYF.

V is TRBV2 and J is TRBJ2-7; 7 bases fit TRBD1. CDR1 SNHLY and CDR2 FYNNEI come from the germline V gene. Unmatched junction bases numbered 2, after V lost 6 bases and J lost 0 bases. This CDR3 has 13 residues. CDR3 sequence: CASRGTASYEQYF. The CDR3 region has the DNA TGTGCCAGCAGGGGGACAGCCTCCTACGAGCAGTACTTC.

The chain couples TRBV4-1 to TRBJ1-1; 7 bases align to TRBD1. CDR1 and CDR2 from the germline V gene are MGHRA and YSYEKL. The CDR3 runs 15 residues. The trim removed 4 bases at V and 0 bases at J, leaving 5 bases unmatched. This CDR3 is CASSPEQGMNTEAFF. In DNA form, the CDR3 reads TGCGCCAGCAGCCCAGAACAGGGGATGAACACTGAAGCTTTCTTT.

This chain uses TRBV6-5 with TRBJ1-2, with D maybe TRBD1 (5 bases). There are 14 residues in the CDR3. Germline CDR1 MNHEY, CDR2 SVGAGI. V lost 7 bases and J 6 bases, leaving 18 bases between the germline ends. CDR3 in DNA: TGTGCCAGCACCTTAAGGCGGGGCGCGGATGGCTACACCTTC. The encoded protein is CASTLRRGADGYTF.

The chain carries TRBV3-1 (or the pseudogene TRBV3-2) and TRBJ2-7; D is unclear. The CDR3 loop spans 11 amino acids. The V gene's germline CDR1 is LGHDT and CDR2 YNNKEL (reference sequence). V lost 4 bases and J lost 3, with 4 bases in between. The CDR3 protein is CASSLHYEQYF. CDR3 coding DNA: TGTGCCAGCAGCCTTCACTACGAGCAGTACTTC.

V usage is TRBV5-1 and J usage is TRBJ2-1; no reliable D call. The length of the CDR3 is 13 residues. Trimming took off 0 bases at V and 7 bases at J, with 8 bases between the two ends. The V gene's germline CDR1 is SGHRS and CDR2 YFSETQ. CDR3 DNA: TGCGCCAGCAGCTTGGTGTCGACTAATGAGCAGTTCTTC. Translation gives CASSLVSTNEQFF.

The V and J genes are TRBV9 and TRBJ1-5; D remains ambiguous. V lost 3 bases to trimming and J lost 0 bases, with 7 bases between them. The V gene's germline CDR1 is SGDLS and CDR2 YYNGEE. This CDR3 region has 14 residues. The CDR3 sequence is CASSGTDSNQPQHF. The CDR3 nucleotides read TGTGCCAGCAGCGGGACTGATAGCAATCAGCCCCAGCATTTT. Full variable domain (rest looked up from reference TRBV9 and TRBJ1-5): DSGVTQTPKHLITATGQRVTLRCSPRSGDLSVYWYQQSLDQGLQFLIQYYNGEERAKGNILERFSAQQFPDLHSELNLSSLELGDSALYFCASSGTDSNQPQHFGDGTRLSIL.

CDR3 DNA sequence: TGCGCCAGCAGCCCGGCCCGGGGGAGGGCTAACTATGGCTACACCTTC. Protein product: CASSPARGRANYGYTF. The chain employs TRBV4-3 and TRBJ1-2, with D maybe TRBD1 (5 bases). Per germline, CDR1 LGHNA and CDR2 YSLEER. V lost 4 bases, J lost 0 bases, and 15 bases lay in between. This CDR3 is built from 16 residues.

The chain has TRBV4-2 and TRBJ1-5; TRBD1 matches 10 bases. This CDR3 has 15 amino acids. V lost 3 bases to trimming and J lost 7 bases; unmatched junction nucleotides: 6. Germline CDR1 is LGHNA and CDR2 is YNFKEQ. CDR3: CASSQKDRGDQPQHF. In nucleotides, the CDR3 is TGTGCCAGCAGCCAGAAGGACAGGGGGGACCAGCCCCAGCATTTT.

This clone has only one observation. This chain joins TRBV5-4 and TRBJ1-2, with 9 nucleotides matching TRBD1. The CDR3 is 14 residues long. Per the germline V gene, CDR1 is SGHNT and CDR2 is YYREEE (reference sequence). The J segment lost 5 bases and the V segment lost 2 bases, leaving 4 bases of the junction unmatched. The CDR3 DNA reads TGTGCCAGCAGCTTCCGGGACAGGGTATATGGCTACACCTTC. Its translation is CASSFRDRVYGYTF.

CDR3 sequence reads: CASSYTIGETQYF. The DNA of the CDR3 is TGTGCCAGCAGTTACACTATAGGAGAGACCCAGTACTTC. The gene calls are TRBV6-5 and TRBJ2-5; D is ambiguous. V shed 2 bases and J shed 4 bases, with 8 bases lying between them. Germline assignment: CDR1 MNHEY and CDR2 SVGAGI. This CDR3 is built from 13 residues.

This chain uses TRBV5-4 with TRBJ1-4; perhaps TRBD1 as D (6 bases). Per the germline V gene, CDR1 is SGHNT and CDR2 is YYREEE (reference sequence). The CDR3 sequence is 13 residues long. V dropped 4 bases and J dropped 8 bases, with 12 bases sitting between them. The CDR3 region has the DNA TGTGCCAGCAGCCCAGGGGAATGGGAAAAACTGTTTTTT. Translating it yields CASSPGEWEKLFF.

The V call is TRBV15, the J call TRBJ2-1, with D unresolved. The CDR3 covers 16 residues. V dropped 1 base and J dropped 2 bases, with 12 bases sitting between them. CDR1 is LNHNV, CDR2 YYDKDF, per germline (reference sequence). In nucleotides, the CDR3 is TGTGCCACCAGCAGAGGGCCCAGCGTCGCCTACAATGAGCAGTTCTTC. Translating it yields CATSRGPSVAYNEQFF.

This chain connects TRBV13 to TRBJ2-5; D might be TRBD2 (5 bases). This CDR3 is 11 amino acids long. Germline V gene lookup returns CDR1 PRHDT and CDR2 FYEKMQ (reference sequence). Trimming left V 3 bases short and J 9 bases short, with 8 bases between. CDR3 nucleotide sequence: TGTGCCAGCAGCTTGTCCGGGGCCCAGTACTTC. Amino acids: CASSLSGAQYF.

The chain is built from TRBV19 and TRBJ2-7, with D perhaps TRBD1 (6 bases). Germline V gives CDR1 LNHDA, CDR2 SQIVND (reference sequence). V lost 5 bases to trimming and J lost 0 bases, with 17 bases between them. The CDR3 covers 16 residues. This CDR3 reads CASSPETGFSSYEQYF. The CDR3 DNA is TGTGCCAGTAGTCCAGAGACAGGATTTAGCTCCTACGAGCAGTACTTC.

This chain joins TRBV5-6 and TRBJ1-2; a possible D gene is TRBD1 (6 bases). The CDR3 sequence is 15 residues long. The germline V and J ends were trimmed by 4 bases and 3 bases, with 16 bases remaining between them. Germline CDR1 reads SGHDT; CDR2 reads YYEEEE. For the CDR3, the DNA is TGTGCCAGCAGCCTCCGGTTTGGGACACACTATGGCTACACCTTC. Translation gives CASSLRFGTHYGYTF.